This T cell receptor (beta chain) was identified in a study of metastatic and nonmetastatic thyroid tumors. For the study at large: Samples came from malignant and benign thyroid patients, and repertoires were compared across blood and tumor or nodule tissue. Findings and limits, study-wide: When malignant thyroid tumors were compared with benign nodules, TCR beta diversity was reportedly significantly higher in the malignant tumors. This held in both blood and tumor samples.

Germline CDR1 is SGHDT and CDR2 is YYEEEE. This CDR3 is 13 amino acids long. Deletions cut 4 bases from V and 10 bases from J, with 15 bases between. Using MiXCR, TCRdb reanalyzed the PCR reads. The sample has more than 85,000 clones; 7.5% to 9% are singletons. All patients were untreated before thyroid surgery. On this clone itself: Its antigen is not known. This specimen includes other DNA sequences encoding the same CDR3.

J is TRBJ2-1 and V is TRBV5-6; TRBD1 or TRBD2 may be the D gene (6 bases each). Sequences were obtained from blood. The receptor's source is a female donor with papillary thyroid cancer or a benign thyroid nodule (not recorded which). Some clones in this sample may be carry-over from other donors' samples. In nucleotides, the CDR3 is TGTGCCAGCAGCCCCGGAGGGGGGAACGAGCAGTTCTTC. This sequence encodes CASSPGGGNEQFF.